The 24 T cell receptor beta chains below were found in one sample sequenced in a study of T cells in Graves' hyperthyroidism and ophthalmopathy. TCR beta CDR3 sequences were amplified from RNA transcripts. The primer set for the first-round RT-PCR of the TCR CDR3 was HTBI. A single record per CDR3 protein comes from TCRdb applying MiXCR to the multiplex PCR reads. This repertoire shows roughly 740,000 distinct CDR3 sequences, about a sixth found once; its top ten account for roughly 8%. The sequencing input was blood. All receptors come from a man between 18 and 29 years old with Graves' hyperthyroidism.

The chain carries TRBV5-1 and TRBJ1-1, with TRBD1 matching over 7 bases. The CDR3 length is 14 residues. Germline V CDR1 and CDR2: SGHRS, YFSETQ. After removal of 0 bases from V and 11 bases from J, the junction contained 10 bases not matched to a gene. The CDR3 sequence: CASSLGNLQGRAFF. The CDR3 nucleotides are TGCGCCAGCAGCTTGGGAAATTTACAGGGGAGGGCTTTCTTT.

The chain couples TRBV6-1 to TRBJ2-7; no clear D gene. Looked up from germline, CDR1 is MNHNS and CDR2 is SASEGT. Trimming took 6 bases from V and 5 from J, leaving 8 bases between them. This CDR3 is 11 amino acids long. CDR3 amino acids: CASRNWHEQYF. CDR3 nucleotide sequence: TGTGCCAGCAGGAATTGGCACGAGCAGTACTTC.

This clonotype was seen ten or more times. This chain links TRBV18 with TRBJ1-1, with TRBD1 matching over 7 bases. The CDR3 runs 18 residues. Germline values: CDR1 KGHSH, CDR2 LQKENI. The V segment lost 2 bases and the J segment 1 base; nucleotides outside the gene matches: 13. CDR3 protein: CASSPTWEGARQNTEAFF. The DNA for the CDR3 is TGTGCCAGCTCACCAACCTGGGAGGGGGCGCGACAGAACACTGAAGCTTTCTTT.

This clonotype was recorded a few times. The chain links TRBV9 to TRBJ2-1, with D perhaps matching TRBD2 (5 bases). This CDR3 contains 14 residues. From germline, CDR1 is SGDLS and CDR2 YYNGEE. V lost 0 bases and J 5 bases, leaving 9 bases between the germline ends. The CDR3, as DNA: TGTGCCAGCAGCGTAGTTCCTAGCCACAATGAGCAGTTCTTC. Translation gives CASSVVPSHNEQFF.

The chain combines TRBV12-5 with TRBJ2-3; D remains ambiguous. V was shortened by 3 bases and J by 0 bases, with 16 bases between the two germline ends. Germline values: CDR1 LGHNT, CDR2 FRNRAP. This CDR3 is built from 17 residues. CDR3 DNA sequence: TGTGCTAGTGGTTTAAGCCCAGGCTTCGATAGCACAGATACGCAGTATTTT. Amino acid sequence: CASGLSPGFDSTDTQYF.

The chain has TRBV20-1 and TRBJ2-2; TRBD1 aligns across 9 bases. V lost 6 bases to trimming and J lost 7 bases; unmatched junction nucleotides: 9. Germline CDR1 reads DFQATT; CDR2 reads SNEGSKA (reference sequence). The CDR3 covers 14 residues. The DNA for the CDR3 is TGCAGTGCCAGGGGGGGGACAGGGATCGGGGAGCTGTTTTTT. Translation gives CSARGGTGIGELFF.

Many counts were recorded for this clonotype. The chain links TRBV28 to TRBJ2-1, with 8 bases lining up with TRBD2. The J segment lost 2 bases and the V segment lost 5 bases, leaving 8 bases of the junction unmatched. CDR1 is MDHEN and CDR2 is SYDVKM in the germline V gene. The CDR3 extends over 16 amino acids. This chain's CDR3 is CASSISGLAPYNEQFF. The CDR3 DNA sequence: TGTGCCAGCAGTATCTCCGGACTAGCACCCTACAATGAGCAGTTCTTC.

At least ten counts were recorded for this clonotype. The CDR3 region has the DNA TGTGCCAGCAGCTTAGTAGTATGGGGACAGGGTGTAAGGGGGCAGTTCTTC. It encodes CASSLVVWGQGVRGQFF. This rearrangement joins TRBV11-3 to TRBJ2-1; 9 nucleotides align to TRBD1. Germline CDR1 reads SGHNT; CDR2 reads YENEEA. CDR3 length: 17 residues. V was pared by 1 base and J by 12 bases, with 16 bases of the junction left unmatched.

This clonotype was seen a handful of times. The rearrangement uses TRBV19 and TRBJ1-1; TRBD1 is a possible D gene (6 bases). The CDR3 runs to 12 residues. The germline V gene encodes CDR1 LNHDA and CDR2 SQIVND (reference sequence). V lost 6 bases and J lost 9, with 14 bases in between. CDR3 nucleotide sequence: TGTGCCAGTAGAACAGGGTCAAAACAAGCTTTCTTT. As protein: CASRTGSKQAFF.

There are many counts of this clonotype. V and J are TRBV18 and TRBJ1-2; weak D call: TRBD1 (6 bases). The CDR3 spans 14 residues. Germline CDR1 is KGHSH and CDR2 is LQKENI. V was shortened by 1 base and J by 2 bases, with 8 bases between the two germline ends. Here the CDR3 DNA reads TGTGCCAGCTCACCACTCGGACAGAACTATGGCTACACCTTC. Residues: CASSPLGQNYGYTF.

This clonotype was counted a few times. The V and J genes are TRBV5-1 and TRBJ2-2, with 8 nucleotides matching TRBD2. Germline V gene data show CDR1 as SGHRS and CDR2 as YFSETQ. V gave up 4 bases and J gave up 6 bases; unmatched junction bases: 14. The CDR3 extends over 17 amino acids. The CDR3 here is CASSPPGGAVSAGELFF. The CDR3 coding sequence is TGCGCCAGCAGCCCCCCGGGGGGGGCAGTGTCGGCCGGGGAGCTGTTTTTT.

This clonotype has a count of ten or more. The chain has TRBV6-2 or TRBV6-3 and TRBJ2-3; 8 positions agree with TRBD1. The CDR3 contains 16 residues. The germline V gene encodes CDR1 MNHEY and CDR2 SVGEGT. Trimming at V came to 5 bases and at J to 0 bases, leaving 7 bases not matched to a gene. CDR3 sequence (DNA): TGTGCCAGCAGTCTGGACAGGGCCGGAAGCACAGATACGCAGTATTTT. Amino acid sequence: CASSLDRAGSTDTQYF.

This clonotype was recorded many times. V usage is TRBV2 and J usage is TRBJ1-1; D is perhaps TRBD1 (6 bases). Trimming removed 10 bases from V and 0 bases from J, with 12 bases in between. The CDR3 sequence is 13 residues long. CDR1 SNHLY and CDR2 FYNNEI come from the germline V gene. This CDR3 reads CATNTGMNTEAFF. CDR3 coding DNA: TGTGCCACCAATACAGGGATGAACACTGAAGCTTTCTTT.

This clonotype was found many times. The CDR3 nucleotides read TGCAGTGCTAGTAGAGGTAATAGCAATCAGCCCCAGCATTTT. It encodes CSASRGNSNQPQHF. The chain has TRBV20-1 and TRBJ1-5; D uncertain. The CDR3 is made up of 14 amino acids. Germline-derived CDR1 and CDR2 are DFQATT and SNEGSKA (reference sequence). V lost 3 bases and J lost 0, with 9 bases in between.

This clonotype was counted only a few times. J is TRBJ2-1 and V is TRBV29-1, with D possibly matching TRBD2 (5 bases). The CDR3 loop spans 15 amino acids. V was clipped by 5 bases and J by 3 bases, with 17 bases between them. The germline CDR1 and CDR2 sequences are SQVTM and ANQGSEA. The CDR3 spells CSVPALLRDYNEQFF. CDR3 in DNA: TGCAGCGTTCCGGCGCTCCTCCGGGACTACAATGAGCAGTTCTTC.

This clonotype was observed many times. V usage is TRBV28 and J usage is TRBJ1-5, with D uncertain. The V gene's germline CDR1 is MDHEN and CDR2 SYDVKM. Trimming stripped 3 bases from V and 5 bases from J, with 8 bases between. The CDR3 runs to 13 residues. CDR3: CASSFGVDQPQHF. CDR3 bases: TGTGCCAGCAGTTTTGGTGTAGATCAGCCCCAGCATTTT.

The chain has TRBV5-1 and TRBJ2-2; 8 bases map to TRBD1. Germline CDR1 and CDR2: SGHRS and YFSETQ. V dropped 0 bases and J dropped 1; count of bases not matched to a gene: 5. The CDR3 loop spans 17 amino acids. DNA for the CDR3: TGCGCCAGCAGCTTGGCCGGGGGACAGGTGAACACCGGGGAGCTGTTTTTT. Amino acids: CASSLAGGQVNTGELFF.

This clonotype was detected ten times or more. The V gene is TRBV10-3, the J gene TRBJ2-7; 7 bases align to TRBD1. This CDR3 has 13 amino acids. Trimming cost V 5 bases and J 6 bases; bases outside gene matches: 7. Per the germline V gene, CDR1 is ENHRY and CDR2 is SYGVKD. Here the CDR3 reads CAISSGGLGEQYF. The DNA of the CDR3 is TGTGCCATCAGTTCAGGGGGTTTGGGCGAGCAGTACTTC.

The rearrangement links TRBV12-3 or TRBV12-4 to TRBJ2-1; D possibly corresponds to TRBD1 (6 bases). The CDR3 extends over 14 amino acids. V was clipped by 4 bases and J by 7 bases, with 14 bases between them. The CDR3 DNA is TGTGCCAGCAGTTCCCGGAACAGGGTGAATGAGCAGTTCTTC. Translation gives CASSSRNRVNEQFF.

This clonotype was found many times. J is TRBJ2-4 and V is TRBV28, with D possibly matching TRBD1 (6 bases). The CDR3 has 15 residues. V was cut by 6 bases and J by 0 bases, with 12 bases left in between. Germline V lookup: CDR1 MDHEN, CDR2 SYDVKM. CDR3: CASSHRELAKNIQYF. Here the CDR3 DNA reads TGTGCCAGCAGCCACAGGGAACTAGCCAAAAACATTCAGTACTTC.

The chain is built from TRBV27 and TRBJ2-7; D is perhaps TRBD2 (6 bases). The V end lost 4 bases, the J end lost 3 bases, and 16 bases lay between the germline ends. The CDR3 loop spans 15 amino acids. Per the germline V gene, CDR1 is MNHEY and CDR2 is SMNVEV (reference sequence). The CDR3 protein is CASSSSMAGIYEQYF. Written as DNA, the CDR3 is TGTGCCAGCAGTTCTAGTATGGCGGGGATCTACGAGCAGTACTTC.

This clonotype was seen a handful of times. The rearrangement links TRBV6-1 to TRBJ2-7, with D perhaps TRBD2 (5 bases). V lost 5 bases, J lost 7 bases, and 18 bases lay in between. CDR1 MNHNS and CDR2 SASEGT come from the germline V gene. CDR3 size: 14 residues. The CDR3 DNA is TGTGCCAGCAGTCGACTAACCCCTATCTTGGAGCAGTACTTC. As protein: CASSRLTPILEQYF.

This clonotype occurred many times. The chain links TRBV24-1 to TRBJ2-1, with D perhaps TRBD1 or TRBD2 (5 bases each). Germline-derived CDR1 and CDR2 are KGHDR and SFDVKD. This CDR3 comprises 14 residues. Trimming removed 3 bases at V and 1 base at J, with 6 bases between. CDR3 nucleotides: TGTGCCACCAGTGATGGGGGTTCCTACAATGAGCAGTTCTTC. Amino acid sequence: CATSDGGSYNEQFF.

This clonotype was recorded at least ten times. The chain couples TRBV28 to TRBJ2-3; 12 bases align to TRBD2. V was pared by 5 bases and J by 5 bases, with 5 bases of the junction left unmatched. The germline CDR1 and CDR2 sequences are MDHEN and SYDVKM. This CDR3 is 15 amino acids long. In DNA form, the CDR3 reads TGTGCCAGCAGTCTCCCACTAGCGGGAGGAGATACGCAGTATTTT. Translating gives CASSLPLAGGDTQYF.